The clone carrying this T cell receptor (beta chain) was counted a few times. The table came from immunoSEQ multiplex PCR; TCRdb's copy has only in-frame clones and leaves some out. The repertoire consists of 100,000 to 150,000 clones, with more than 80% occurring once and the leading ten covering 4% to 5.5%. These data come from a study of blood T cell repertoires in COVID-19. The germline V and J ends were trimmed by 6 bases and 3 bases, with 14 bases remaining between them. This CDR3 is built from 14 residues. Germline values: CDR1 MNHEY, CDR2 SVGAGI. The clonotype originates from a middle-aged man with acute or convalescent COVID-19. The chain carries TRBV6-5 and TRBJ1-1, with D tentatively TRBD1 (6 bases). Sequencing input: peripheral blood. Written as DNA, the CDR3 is TGTGCCAGCAGGAAGGGACCAGGGGACACTGAAGCTTTCTTT. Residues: CASRKGPGDTEAFF.